Below, 32 T cell receptor beta chains from the same sample are listed, as sequenced in a study of molecular identifiers for immune sequencing clone quantification. TCRdb re-derived calls from the PCR reads in MiXCR, one entry per CDR3 protein. The sample gives about 100,000 distinct CDR3 sequences, about 35% of which show up once; 9.7% is in the top ten. Sequencing used naive CD8+ T cells from blood, with Jurkat cell RNA spiked in. The subset is: FACS-sorted CD8+CD4-CCR7+CD45RA+ naive T cells. These receptors came from a human donor in good health. Some libraries in this study had Jurkat cell RNA spiked in.

V is TRBV19 and J is TRBJ2-7; TRBD1 matches 7 bases. The CDR3 length is 13 residues. V was pared by 5 bases and J by 5 bases, with 6 bases of the junction left unmatched. CDR1 and CDR2 from the germline V gene are LNHDA and SQIVND (reference sequence). CDR3 DNA: TGTGCCAGTAGTGTTCTCGGGACAGACGAGCAGTACTTC. Translation: CASSVLGTDEQYF.

Regarding this clonotype: The junction and the germline gene differ at one end; a read error may be behind it. CDR3 in DNA: TGTGCCAGCTCCCTGGGGGTGAACACCCAGTACTTT. The encoded protein is CASSLGVNTQYF. This chain connects TRBV5-3 to TRBJ2-5; D may be TRBD1 or TRBD2 (5 bases each). TRBV5-3 is an ORF; its function is uncertain. The CDR3 totals 12 residues.

This chain uses TRBV20-1 with TRBJ2-5, with 10 positions matching TRBD2. Unmatched junction bases numbered 2, after V lost 0 bases and J lost 1 base. From germline, CDR1 is DFQATT and CDR2 SNEGSKA (reference sequence). The CDR3 loop spans 15 amino acids. The CDR3 nucleotides are TGCAGTGCTAGAGAGTGGACTAGCGGCCAAGAGACCCAGTACTTC. This encodes CSAREWTSGQETQYF.

This chain links TRBV27 with TRBJ2-1; 8 bases match TRBD2. V was clipped by 0 bases and J by 6 bases; unmatched bases: 7. CDR3 length: 16 residues. Germline CDR1 and CDR2: MNHEY and SMNVEV (reference sequence). CDR3 DNA sequence: TGTGCCAGCAGTTTATCGAACGGGAGGGCCCTCAATGAGCAGTTCTTC. Its translation: CASSLSNGRALNEQFF.

V and J are TRBV7-9 and TRBJ2-1; D gene ambiguous. This CDR3 has 12 amino acids. Per the germline V gene, CDR1 is SEHNR and CDR2 is FQNEAQ (reference sequence). V lost 2 bases to trimming and J lost 8 bases, with 7 bases between them. CDR3 sequence (DNA): TGTGCCAGCAGCTTAATTGCCTATGAGCAGTTCTTC. This translates into CASSLIAYEQFF. The full variable domain, completed using reference TRBV7-9 and TRBJ2-1, is DTGVSQNPRHKITKRGQNVTFRCDPISEHNRLYWYRQTLGQGPEFLTYFQNEAQLEKSRLLSDRFSAERPKGSFSTLEIQRTEQGDSAMYLCASSLIAYEQFFGPGTRLTVL.

About this clonotype itself: A single base separates this from a much larger clone, so it may be a read error. This rearrangement joins TRBV6-5 to TRBJ2-7; TRBD1 is a possible D gene (5 bases). Germline lookup yields CDR1 MNHEY and CDR2 SVGAGI. The CDR3 covers 14 residues. CDR3 sequence reads: CASQAGPRSNEQYF. CDR3 nucleotide sequence: TGTGCCAGCCAAGCAGGGCCACGCTCCAACGAGCAGTACTTC.

The CDR3 loop is CATGTSYNEQFF. CDR3 sequence (DNA): TGTGCCACCGGGACTAGCTACAATGAGCAGTTCTTC. The rearrangement uses TRBV2 and TRBJ2-1; 8 bases fit TRBD2. V dropped 10 bases and J dropped 3; count of bases not matched to a gene: 2. CDR3 length equals 12 residues. Germline V lookup: CDR1 SNHLY, CDR2 FYNNEI.

The V call is TRBV6-2 or TRBV6-3, the J call TRBJ2-2; D call uncertain. The CDR3 extends over 13 amino acids. V lost 11 bases and J 0 bases, leaving 10 bases between the germline ends. CDR1 is MNHEY and CDR2 is SVGEGT in the germline V gene. CDR3 protein: CAHTEANTGELFF. In nucleotides, the CDR3 is TGTGCCCACACCGAGGCGAACACCGGGGAGCTGTTTTTT.

Notes on this clonotype: A read error may explain this, as a much larger clone is one base away. The V gene is TRBV29-1, the J gene TRBJ1-1; no clear D. Germline V lookup: CDR1 SQVTM, CDR2 ANQGSEA. The CDR3 totals 10 residues. CDR3 sequence: CSVVVSEAYF. CDR3 coding DNA: TGCAGCGTTGTCGTATCAGAAGCTTACTTT. Full variable domain (missing parts from reference TRBV29-1 and TRBJ1-1): SAVISQKPSRDICQRGTSLTIQCQVDSQVTMMFWYRQQPGQSLTLIATANQGSEATYESGFVIDKFPISRPNLTFSTLTVSNMSPEDSSIYLCSVVVSEAYFGQGTRLTVV.

The rearrangement links TRBV27 to TRBJ1-5; TRBD1 matches at 9 bases. V gave up 8 bases and J gave up 3 bases; unmatched junction bases: 5. This CDR3 contains 14 residues. From germline, CDR1 is MNHEY and CDR2 SMNVEV (reference sequence). This CDR3 is CASGLQGANQPQHF. The CDR3 DNA reads as TGTGCCAGCGGATTACAGGGGGCCAATCAGCCCCAGCATTTT.

In this sample, this clonotype turned up a few times. The chain joins TRBV27 to TRBJ2-4; 7 bases align to TRBD1. In germline, CDR1 is MNHEY, CDR2 SMNVEV (reference sequence). The CDR3 spans 15 residues. The V and J ends lost 2 bases and 3 bases, in that order; junction bases with no gene match: 4. CDR3 DNA: TGTGCCAGCAGTTTAGGGACAGCCGTCAAAAACATTCAGTACTTC. Amino acid sequence: CASSLGTAVKNIQYF.

The gene calls are TRBV15 and TRBJ2-3; TRBD2 might be the D (5 bases). V lost 1 base, J lost 4 bases, and 15 bases lay in between. CDR1 is LNHNV, CDR2 YYDKDF, per germline (reference sequence). This CDR3 is 16 amino acids long. DNA of the CDR3: TGTGCCACCAGCAGAGTCCGAGGGCTCAAACCAGATACGCAGTATTTT. It specifies CATSRVRGLKPDTQYF.

To note about this clonotype: This may be a read error: a much more frequent sequence differs by one nucleotide. V is TRBV28 and J is TRBJ1-4; D may be TRBD1 (5 bases). Germline assignment: CDR1 MDHEN and CDR2 SYDVKM. V lost 7 bases and J 8 bases, leaving 14 bases between the germline ends. This CDR3 comprises 13 residues. The CDR3 DNA reads as TGTGCCAGCACGGATTTTGGGGCCGAAAAACTGTTTTTT. Its translation: CASTDFGAEKLFF. The variable domain in full, completed from reference TRBV28 and TRBJ1-4, reads DVKVTQSSRYLVKRTGEKVFLECVQDMDHENMFWYRQDPGLGLRLIYFSYDVKMKEKGDIPEGYSVSREKKERFSLILESASTNQTSMYLCASTDFGAEKLFFGSGTQLSVL.

In its sample, this clonotype was seen many times. The V call is TRBV28, the J call TRBJ2-7; D uncertain. This CDR3 is 11 amino acids long. The germline V gene has CDR1 MDHEN and CDR2 SYDVKM. The ends were cut back, 5 bases at V and 0 bases at J, with 2 bases in the middle. CDR3 sequence reads: CASSRSYEQYF. In nucleotides, the CDR3 is TGTGCCAGCAGTCGCTCCTACGAGCAGTACTTC.

A note on this clonotype: A clone one base away is much larger, so this may be a read error. The chain joins TRBV7-9 to TRBJ2-3; D is undetermined. The CDR3 has 12 amino acids. Germline V gene data show CDR1 as SEHNR and CDR2 as FQNEAQ (reference sequence). V lost 8 bases and J lost 2, with 8 bases in between. CDR3 nucleotide sequence: TGTGCCAGCGGCTACCACACAGATACGCAGTATTTT. Its translation is CASGYHTDTQYF.

In the case of this clonotype: One junction end disagrees with the germline gene, perhaps due to a read error. The gene calls are TRBV6-6 and TRBJ1-2; D is undetermined. Germline-derived CDR1 and CDR2 are MNHNY and SVGAGI (reference sequence). CDR3 length: 10 amino acids. The CDR3 here is CASSHYSYTF. CDR3 nucleotides: TGTGCCAGCAGTCACTATAGCTACACCTTC.

About this clonotype: An end of the junction does not agree with germline; a read error may underlie this. CDR3 loop: CSVEGPYTGELIF. As DNA, the CDR3 is TGCAGCGTTGAAGGGCCATACACCGGAGAGCTGATTTTT. This chain uses TRBV29-1 with TRBJ2-2; no clear D gene. Germline CDR1 reads SQVTM; CDR2 reads ANQGSEA. The CDR3 is 13 amino acids.

The CDR3 coding sequence is TGTGCCAGCAGCAATGGACTAGCGGGAGTTCGGGATACGCAGTATTTT. Translation: CASSNGLAGVRDTQYF. The chain uses TRBV7-3 and TRBJ2-3; TRBD2 matches at 13 bases. The J segment lost 6 bases and the V segment lost 5 bases, leaving 8 bases of the junction unmatched. CDR1 is SGHTA and CDR2 is FQGTGA in the germline V gene. The CDR3 extends over 16 amino acids.

In the case of this clonotype: Given the absence of the conserved phenylalanine or tryptophan at the CDR3 end, a read error is likely. The gene calls are TRBV4-1 and TRBJ2-1, with 8 bases that match TRBD2. Germline values: CDR1 MGHRA, CDR2 YSYEKL. Trimming removed 3 bases from V and 6 bases from J; junction bases left unmatched: 10. The CDR3 is 16 amino acids. The DNA of the CDR3 is TGCGCCAGCAGCCACCCACTAGCGGCCATAATCAATGAGCAGTTCATC. Translated: CASSHPLAAIINEQFI.

As to this clonotype: This CDR3 is missing its conserved last phenylalanine or tryptophan, likely due to a read error. The J gene is TRBJ2-7, the V gene TRBV20-1; TRBD1 aligns across 7 bases. Germline V gene lookup returns CDR1 DFQATT and CDR2 SNEGSKA (reference sequence). Germline trimming cut 5 bases from V and 2 bases from J; bases unmatched to any gene: 6. This CDR3 is built from 13 residues. The CDR3 DNA is TGCAGTGCTGACGGGACAGATACCTACGAGCAGTACTAC. Protein: CSADGTDTYEQYY.

The genes are TRBV6-4 and TRBJ2-3; D gene ambiguous. The CDR3 sequence is 17 residues long. V was trimmed by 7 bases and J by 8 bases, leaving 28 bases between them. In germline, CDR1 is MRHNA, CDR2 SNTAGT. The DNA of the CDR3 is TGTGCCAGCAACCCCAAGGGTGCCTGCCCAATTCGAGGTACGCAGTATTTT. It is translated as CASNPKGACPIRGTQYF.

The V and J genes are TRBV4-1 and TRBJ2-7; possibly TRBD1 or TRBD2 for D (5 bases each). The CDR3 is 15 residues long. CDR1 is MGHRA, CDR2 YSYEKL, per germline. With 0 bases removed from V and 2 bases from J, the gap between germline ends came to 11 bases. This CDR3 reads CASSQDQGTPYEQYF. CDR3 bases: TGCGCCAGCAGCCAAGATCAAGGGACCCCCTACGAGCAGTACTTC.

Note on this clonotype: One junction end disagrees with the germline gene, perhaps due to a read error. The rearrangement links TRBV5-6 to TRBJ1-2, with 7 bases that match TRBD1. The CDR3 has 15 residues. The V gene's germline CDR1 is SGHDT and CDR2 YYEEEE. For the CDR3, the DNA is TGTGCCAGCGGCTTGATCACAGGGGCTAACTATGGCTACACCTTC. Translating it yields CASGLITGANYGYTF.

Worth noting for this clonotype: With a much larger clone just one base away, this may be a read error. J is TRBJ2-3 and V is TRBV7-8; 10 bases line up with TRBD2. The CDR3 has 16 amino acids. Germline CDR1 and CDR2: SGHVS and FQNEAQ. CDR3 in DNA: TGTGCCGGCAGCTTAGCCCTAGCGGGAGTCACAGATACGCAGTATTTT. Residues: CAGSLALAGVTDTQYF.

This clonotype showed up just a few times. V is TRBV20-1 and J is TRBJ1-4; D is ambiguous. V gave up 1 base and J gave up 3 bases, with 15 bases separating them. Germline V gene data show CDR1 as DFQATT and CDR2 as SNEGSKA (reference sequence). This CDR3 contains 16 residues. The CDR3 DNA is TGCAGTGCTAGAGGACGCCGTGGCGGACCTAATGAAAAACTGTTTTTT. Protein: CSARGRRGGPNEKLFF.

V and J are TRBV6-6 and TRBJ2-1, with TRBD2 matching 9 bases. The V and J ends lost 0 bases and 7 bases, in that order; junction bases with no gene match: 7. The CDR3 spans 16 residues. From germline, CDR1 is MNHNY and CDR2 SVGAGI (reference sequence). In nucleotides, the CDR3 is TGTGCCAGCAGTTACTCGGCTAGCGGGAATGGGAATGAGCAGTTCTTC. Protein product: CASSYSASGNGNEQFF.

A few counts support this clonotype. The chain uses TRBV4-3 and TRBJ2-1, with 8 bases fitting TRBD2. The germline V gene encodes CDR1 LGHNA and CDR2 YSLEER. The CDR3 is 17 residues long. The junction had 10 bases not matched to a gene; V was cut back by 0 bases and J by 6 bases. In DNA form, the CDR3 reads TGCGCCAGCAGCCAAGATCCGGGGGGGGGCGGGGCCAATGAGCAGTTCTTC. Its translation is CASSQDPGGGGANEQFF.

This clonotype was found many times. The chain combines TRBV28 with TRBJ2-3, with TRBD2 matching over 9 bases. Per the germline V gene, CDR1 is MDHEN and CDR2 is SYDVKM. V gave up 7 bases and J gave up 4 bases; unmatched junction bases: 12. The length of the CDR3 is 16 residues. The CDR3 is CASKYPRGGGPDTQYF. Here the CDR3 DNA reads TGTGCCAGCAAATATCCCCGCGGGGGGGGCCCAGATACGCAGTATTTT.

This clonotype has at least ten counts. The gene calls are TRBV7-3 and TRBJ2-5; D gene ambiguous. This CDR3 is 13 amino acids long. The germline V gene encodes CDR1 SGHTA and CDR2 FQGTGA. The V gene lost 3 bases and the J gene lost 2 bases, with 7 bases spanning the gap. The CDR3 DNA reads as TGTGCCAGCAGCTTTGATCTTCAAGAGACCCAGTACTTC. Translating it yields CASSFDLQETQYF.

The chain has TRBV7-8 and TRBJ2-2; D may match TRBD1 or TRBD2 (5 bases each). The CDR3 contains 16 residues. The V gene lost 2 bases and the J gene lost 6 bases, with 16 bases spanning the gap. In germline, CDR1 is SGHVS, CDR2 FQNEAQ. This CDR3 reads CASSLSWTPGSGELFF. CDR3 coding DNA: TGTGCCAGCAGCTTATCGTGGACACCGGGATCCGGGGAGCTGTTTTTT.

The sample holds a few counts of this clonotype. The chain employs TRBV27 and TRBJ2-7; D tentatively fits TRBD1 or TRBD2 (5 bases each). Germline loops: CDR1 MNHEY, CDR2 SMNVEV (reference sequence). The length of the CDR3 is 13 residues. V was pared by 3 bases and J by 2 bases, with 8 bases between. The CDR3 DNA reads TGTGCCAGCAGTTTCTCGGGGCCCTACGAGCAGTACTTC. Protein sequence: CASSFSGPYEQYF.

The V call is TRBV11-2, the J call TRBJ2-7; D not certain. This CDR3 is built from 15 residues. Germline V lookup: CDR1 SGHAT, CDR2 FQNNGV. Trimming pared 1 base from V and 2 bases from J, leaving 12 bases between. The CDR3 nucleotides read TGTGCCAGCAGCTTAGTAAACGGAGAAACCTACGAGCAGTACTTC. The encoded protein is CASSLVNGETYEQYF.